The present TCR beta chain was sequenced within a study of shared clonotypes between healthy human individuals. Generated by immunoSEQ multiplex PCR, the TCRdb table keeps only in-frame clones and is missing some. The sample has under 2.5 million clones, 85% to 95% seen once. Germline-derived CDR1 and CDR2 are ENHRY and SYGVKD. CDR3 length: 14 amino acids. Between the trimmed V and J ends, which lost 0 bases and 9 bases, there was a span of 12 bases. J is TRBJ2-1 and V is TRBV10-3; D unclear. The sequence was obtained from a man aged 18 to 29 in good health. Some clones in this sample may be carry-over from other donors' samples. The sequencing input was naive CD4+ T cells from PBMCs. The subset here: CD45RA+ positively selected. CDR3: CAISESGGNLEQFF. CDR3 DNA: TGTGCCATCAGTGAGTCGGGTGGGAACCTTGAGCAGTTCTTC.